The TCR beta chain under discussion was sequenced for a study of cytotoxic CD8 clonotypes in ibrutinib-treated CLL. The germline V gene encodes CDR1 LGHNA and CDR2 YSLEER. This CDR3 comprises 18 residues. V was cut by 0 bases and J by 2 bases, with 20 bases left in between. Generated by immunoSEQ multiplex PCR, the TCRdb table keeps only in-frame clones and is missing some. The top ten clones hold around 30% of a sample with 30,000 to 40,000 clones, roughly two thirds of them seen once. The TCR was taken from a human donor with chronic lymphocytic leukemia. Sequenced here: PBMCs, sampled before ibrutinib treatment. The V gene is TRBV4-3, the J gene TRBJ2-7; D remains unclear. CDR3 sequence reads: CASSQDLFARGEPYEQYF. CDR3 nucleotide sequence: TGCGCCAGCAGCCAAGATCTCTTCGCACGCGGAGAGCCCTACGAGCAGTACTTC.